This record concerns one T cell receptor beta chain sequence. The data belong to a study of early T cells in non-severe SARS-CoV-2 infection. CDR3 size: 13 residues. V lost 6 bases to trimming and J lost 1 base; unmatched junction nucleotides: 4. CDR1 and CDR2 from the germline V gene are GTSNPN and SVGIG (reference sequence). Each cDNA molecule carried a unique molecular identifier. TCRdb reprocessed the 5' RACE reads with MiXCR, giving one entry per CDR3 protein. The sample yields 100,000 or so distinct CDR3 sequences, roughly 13% seen once. This receptor was obtained from an adult who was a healthcare worker with PCR-confirmed SARS-CoV-2 infection or an uninfected control (not recorded which). The chain carries TRBV30 and TRBJ2-7, with 9 bases lining up with TRBD1. The sequenced sample was whole blood. The CDR3: CACRDRDSYEQYF. CDR3 coding DNA: TGTGCCTGTCGGGACAGGGATTCCTACGAGCAGTACTTC. Variable domain in full (rest from reference TRBV30 and TRBJ2-7): SQTIHQWPATLVQPVGSPLSLECTVEGTSNPNLYWYRQAAGRGLQLLFYSVGIGQISSEVPQNLSASRPQDRQFILSSKKLLLSDSGFYLCACRDRDSYEQYFGPGTRLTVT.